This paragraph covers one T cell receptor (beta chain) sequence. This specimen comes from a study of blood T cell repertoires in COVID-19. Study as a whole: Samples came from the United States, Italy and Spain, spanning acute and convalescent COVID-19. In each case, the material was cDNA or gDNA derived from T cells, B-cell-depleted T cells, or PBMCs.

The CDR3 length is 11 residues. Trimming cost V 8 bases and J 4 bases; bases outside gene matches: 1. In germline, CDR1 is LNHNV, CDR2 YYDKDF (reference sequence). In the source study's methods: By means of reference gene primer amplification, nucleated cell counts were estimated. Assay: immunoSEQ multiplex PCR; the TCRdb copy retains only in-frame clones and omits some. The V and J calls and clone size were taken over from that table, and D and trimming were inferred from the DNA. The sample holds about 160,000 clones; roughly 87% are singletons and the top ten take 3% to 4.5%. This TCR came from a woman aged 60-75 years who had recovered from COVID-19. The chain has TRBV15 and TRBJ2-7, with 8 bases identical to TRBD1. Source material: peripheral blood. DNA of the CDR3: TGTGCCACCGGACAGGGTTACGAGCAGTACTTC. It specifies CATGQGYEQYF.